Shown below are 16 T cell receptor beta chains from a single sample sequenced in a study of PD-L1 blockade in urothelial cancer (dated by TCRdb to the late 2010s). The library was prepared using the immunoSEQ multiplex PCR assay. The table was pulled from immuneACCESS by TCRdb, which kept in-frame rearrangements only. Such tables lose some clones; where checked, under half of the loss comes from unresolved V genes, and the rest has no known cause. Recorded for this sample are 15,000 to 20,000 clones; about four fifths of them occurred a single time. In total, the top ten clones hold approximately 1.6% of the sample. Explained via the paper, the time point label denotes: peripheral blood 6 weeks after treatment start. This specimen consisted of PBMCs, obtained around atezolizumab (anti-PD-L1) treatment. These receptors came from a man aged 50 to 59 with urothelial cancer.

The chain joins TRBV6-4 to TRBJ2-7; TRBD2 matches 9 bases. CDR3 length: 12 amino acids. The V gene end was trimmed by 8 bases and the J gene end by 6 bases; junction bases not matched to a gene: 5. CDR1 is MRHNA and CDR2 is SNTAGT in the germline V gene. As DNA, the CDR3 is TGTGCCAGCCCCGGACTAGCGCGCGAGCAGTACTTC. Translation gives CASPGLAREQYF.

The chain combines TRBV9 with TRBJ2-1; the match to TRBD2 covers 8 bases. Germline V lookup: CDR1 SGDLS, CDR2 YYNGEE. The CDR3 consists of 16 residues. V shed 0 bases, J shed 3 bases, and the junction held 5 bases outside the gene matches. CDR3 region: CASSVVASGFYNEQFF. The CDR3 coding sequence is TGTGCCAGCAGCGTAGTCGCTAGCGGGTTCTACAATGAGCAGTTCTTC.

To note about this clone: The junction shows a germline mismatch at one end, possibly a read error. This chain links TRBV4-2 with TRBJ1-6; D perhaps matches TRBD1 (6 bases). The CDR3 extends over 15 amino acids. Germline loops: CDR1 LGHNA, CDR2 YNFKEQ. CDR3: CASSQGRTVNSPLHF. In DNA, the CDR3 is TGTGCCAGCAGTCAAGGAAGGACAGTCAATTCACCCCTCCACTTT.

The genes are TRBV14 and TRBJ2-7, with 7 positions matching TRBD1. Trimming removed 1 base from V and 3 bases from J; junction bases left unmatched: 3. The CDR3 runs to 14 residues. Germline CDR1 and CDR2: SGHDN and FVKESK. This CDR3 is CASSQGTGHYEQYV. CDR3 DNA sequence: TGTGCCAGCAGCCAAGGGACAGGTCACTACGAGCAGTACGTC.

The rearrangement links TRBV5-4 to TRBJ1-3, with 8 positions matching TRBD1. CDR3 size: 18 residues. Looked up from germline, CDR1 is SGHNT and CDR2 is YYREEE (reference sequence). Unmatched junction bases numbered 15, after V lost 3 bases and J lost 4 bases. The CDR3 nucleotides read TGTGCCAGCAGCTCTAGCAGACCAACTGGACAGGGAGGAAACACCATATATTTT. Protein product: CASSSSRPTGQGGNTIYF. Variable domain in full (rest from reference TRBV5-4 and TRBJ1-3): ETGVTQSPTHLIKTRGQQVTLRCSSQSGHNTVSWYQQALGQGPQFIFQYYREEENGRGNFPPRFSGLQFPNYSSELNVNALELDDSALYLCASSSSRPTGQGGNTIYFGEGSWLTVV.

This clone came up once. The chain has TRBV28 and TRBJ1-1; D unclear. CDR1 MDHEN and CDR2 SYDVKM come from the germline V gene. The ends were cut back, 3 bases at V and 0 bases at J, with 11 bases in the middle. The length of the CDR3 is 15 residues. The CDR3 sequence is CASSFDIKMNTEAFF. In DNA form, the CDR3 reads TGTGCCAGCAGTTTCGACATAAAGATGAACACTGAAGCTTTCTTT.

This chain connects TRBV9 to TRBJ2-1; 13 positions agree with TRBD2. The CDR3 totals 17 residues. Per germline, CDR1 SGDLS and CDR2 YYNGEE. V shed 4 bases, J shed 2 bases, and the junction held 6 bases outside the gene matches. The CDR3 DNA reads TGTGCCAGCAGCCTAGGACTAGCGGGAGCGACCTACAATGAGCAGTTCTTC. As protein: CASSLGLAGATYNEQFF.

This clone was seen a few times. The chain links TRBV2 to TRBJ1-2; no reliable D call. V was trimmed by 1 base and J by 4 bases, leaving 7 bases between them. The CDR3 has 13 amino acids. Looked up from germline, CDR1 is SNHLY and CDR2 is FYNNEI. CDR3 amino acids: CASSEDESYGYTF. CDR3 DNA: TGTGCCAGCAGTGAAGACGAGAGCTATGGCTACACCTTC.

The rearrangement links TRBV7-2 to TRBJ1-5; D possibly corresponds to TRBD1 (5 bases). This CDR3 comprises 13 residues. V gave up 3 bases and J gave up 9 bases, with 12 bases separating them. Germline CDR1 is SGHTA and CDR2 is FQGNSA. The CDR3 DNA sequence: TGTGCCAGCAGCTTTACCCCCGGGGGGCCCCAGCATTTT. This encodes CASSFTPGGPQHF.

The chain combines TRBV10-2 with TRBJ2-5, with 9 bases matching TRBD2. The V segment lost 4 bases and the J segment 8 bases; nucleotides outside the gene matches: 8. This CDR3 has 14 residues. The germline gives CDR1 WSHSY, CDR2 SAAADI. The CDR3 protein is CASSVSGGGDTQYF. The CDR3 DNA sequence: TGCGCCAGCAGTGTTAGCGGGGGAGGTGATACCCAGTACTTC.

The V and J genes are TRBV19 and TRBJ2-1; 10 bases agree with TRBD2. This CDR3 has 18 residues. Germline values: CDR1 LNHDA, CDR2 SQIVND (reference sequence). Trimming cost V 2 bases and J 4 bases; bases outside gene matches: 11. CDR3 DNA sequence: TGTGCCAGTAGTATATTAGCGGGAGGTAAACCGCCGTACAATGAGCAGTTCTTC. Translation gives CASSILAGGKPPYNEQFF.

The chain carries TRBV19 and TRBJ2-3; the match to TRBD1 covers 9 bases. J was trimmed by 4 bases and V by 6 bases; bases with no gene match: 8. There are 15 residues in the CDR3. Germline values: CDR1 LNHDA, CDR2 SQIVND (reference sequence). DNA of the CDR3: TGTGCCAGTAGCGCCACAGGGGGCGCTTCAGATACGCAGTATTTT. Translation gives CASSATGGASDTQYF.

The V call is TRBV18, the J call TRBJ1-1; TRBD1 aligns across 7 bases. The junction had 1 base not matched to a gene; V was cut back by 5 bases and J by 1 base. In germline, CDR1 is KGHSH, CDR2 LQKENI. The CDR3 extends over 13 amino acids. The CDR3 region is CASSAGGNTEAFF. The CDR3 DNA sequence: TGTGCCAGCTCAGCAGGGGGGAACACTGAAGCTTTCTTT.

The rearrangement uses TRBV6-1 and TRBJ2-3, with 9 bases aligning to TRBD2. With 4 bases clipped from V and 0 bases from J, the junction kept 5 bases outside the gene matches. The CDR3 length is 16 residues. Germline values: CDR1 MNHNS, CDR2 SASEGT. CDR3 region: CASSALAGTSTDTQYF. CDR3 bases: TGTGCCAGCAGTGCCCTAGCGGGAACTAGCACAGATACGCAGTATTTT.

The rearrangement uses TRBV4-1 and TRBJ2-2, with a tentative D call TRBD1 (5 bases). This CDR3 is 16 amino acids long. Trimming took 0 bases from V and 1 from J, leaving 9 bases between them. Per the germline V gene, CDR1 is MGHRA and CDR2 is YSYEKL. CDR3 DNA: TGCGCCAGCAGCCAAGATGGGCAGGGGAACACCGGGGAGCTGTTTTTT. Amino acid sequence: CASSQDGQGNTGELFF.

The rearrangement links TRBV9 to TRBJ2-7; D is possibly TRBD2 (5 bases). V lost 0 bases and J lost 5, with 15 bases in between. The CDR3 covers 15 residues. Looked up from germline, CDR1 is SGDLS and CDR2 is YYNGEE. CDR3 bases: TGTGCCAGCAGCGTAGGGACTCGCGACACCGACGAGCAGTACTTC. Its translation: CASSVGTRDTDEQYF.